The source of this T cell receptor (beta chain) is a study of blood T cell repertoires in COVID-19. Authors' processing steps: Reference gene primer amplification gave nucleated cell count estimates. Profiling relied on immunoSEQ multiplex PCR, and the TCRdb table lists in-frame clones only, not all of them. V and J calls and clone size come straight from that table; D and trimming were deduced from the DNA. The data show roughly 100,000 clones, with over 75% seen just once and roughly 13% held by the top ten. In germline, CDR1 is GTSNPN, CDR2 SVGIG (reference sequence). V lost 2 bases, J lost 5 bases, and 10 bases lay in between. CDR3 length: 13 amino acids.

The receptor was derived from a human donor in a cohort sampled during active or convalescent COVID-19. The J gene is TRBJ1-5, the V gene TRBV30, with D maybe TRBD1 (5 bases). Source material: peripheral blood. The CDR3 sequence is CAWSLREDQPQHF. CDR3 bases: TGTGCCTGGAGTCTCAGGGAGGATCAGCCCCAGCATTTT.